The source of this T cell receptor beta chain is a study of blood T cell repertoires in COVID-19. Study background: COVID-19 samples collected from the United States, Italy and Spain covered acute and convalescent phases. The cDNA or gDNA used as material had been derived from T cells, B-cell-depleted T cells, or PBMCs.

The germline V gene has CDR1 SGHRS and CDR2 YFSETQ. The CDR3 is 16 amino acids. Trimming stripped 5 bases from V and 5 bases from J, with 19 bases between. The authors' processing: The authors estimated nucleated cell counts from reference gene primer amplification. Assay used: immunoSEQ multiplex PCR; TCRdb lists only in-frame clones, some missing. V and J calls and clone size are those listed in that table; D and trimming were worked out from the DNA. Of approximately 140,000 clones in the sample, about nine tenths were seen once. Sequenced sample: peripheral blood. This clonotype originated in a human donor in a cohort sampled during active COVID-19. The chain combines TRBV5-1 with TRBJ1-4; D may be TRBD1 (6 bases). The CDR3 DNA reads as TGCGCCAGCAGACCCGAGGGGGACACCCCCAATGAAAAACTGTTTTTT. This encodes CASRPEGDTPNEKLFF. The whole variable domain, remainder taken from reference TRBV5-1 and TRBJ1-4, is KAGVTQTPRYLIKTRGQQVTLSCSPISGHRSVSWYQQTPGQGLQFLFEYFSETQRNKGNFPGRFSGRQFSNSRSEMNVSTLELGDSALYLCASRPEGDTPNEKLFFGSGTQLSVL.